Each of the 32 T cell receptor beta chains below was sequenced from the same sample in a study of T cell responses to AZD1222 COVID-19 vaccine. Method: immunoSEQ multiplex PCR; TCRdb's copy keeps in-frame clones and lacks some. The table records 110,000 or so clones, 86% of them present only once. The source was peripheral blood, collected on day 0 of AZD1222 vaccination. Receptors were obtained from an adult in good health.

The rearrangement links TRBV5-6 to TRBJ1-2, with 7 bases identical to TRBD1. V gave up 4 bases and J gave up 6 bases; unmatched junction bases: 6. Germline V gives CDR1 SGHDT, CDR2 YYEEEE. The CDR3 runs 13 residues. Written as DNA, the CDR3 is TGTGCCAGCAGCAGGGACAGAATCAATGGCTACACCTTC. It translates to CASSRDRINGYTF.

This clone has a single count. This rearrangement joins TRBV10-3 to TRBJ1-6, with D perhaps TRBD1 (6 bases). This CDR3 comprises 14 residues. Trimming pared 6 bases from V and 6 bases from J, leaving 12 bases between. Germline loops: CDR1 ENHRY, CDR2 SYGVKD. CDR3 in amino acids: CAISTGNLNSPLHF. In DNA, the CDR3 is TGTGCCATCAGCACAGGGAACCTTAATTCACCCCTCCACTTT.

As DNA, the CDR3 is TGTGCCACCCCGGGACATTCTACTGGAAACACCATATATTTT. It specifies CATPGHSTGNTIYF. The genes are TRBV7-3 and TRBJ1-3, with D maybe TRBD1 (6 bases). Per the germline V gene, CDR1 is SGHTA and CDR2 is FQGTGA. The CDR3 loop spans 14 amino acids. Trimming took off 10 bases at V and 2 bases at J, with 15 bases between the two ends.

V gene TRBV7-8 combines with J gene TRBJ2-1, with TRBD2 as a possible D gene (6 bases). CDR1 and CDR2 from the germline V gene are SGHVS and FQNEAQ. The V and J ends lost 5 bases and 0 bases respectively, with 11 bases between them. The CDR3 runs 15 residues. The CDR3 region is CASSLGLYSYNEQFF. The DNA of the CDR3 is TGTGCCAGCAGCCTGGGACTGTACTCCTACAATGAGCAGTTCTTC.

The rearrangement uses TRBV2 and TRBJ1-1; D call uncertain. CDR3 length: 13 amino acids. V was clipped by 8 bases and J by 6 bases, with 16 bases between them. The germline V gene has CDR1 SNHLY and CDR2 FYNNEI. The CDR3 sequence: CASGTQAHAEAFF. The CDR3, as DNA: TGTGCCAGCGGCACGCAGGCCCACGCTGAAGCTTTCTTT.

This chain connects TRBV28 to TRBJ1-6, with unresolved D. CDR3 length: 18 residues. V was trimmed by 2 bases and J by 0 bases, leaving 14 bases between them. CDR1 MDHEN and CDR2 SYDVKM come from the germline V gene. CDR3 protein: CASSLGVAGSSYNSPLHF. The CDR3 DNA follows: TGTGCCAGCAGTTTAGGCGTTGCCGGGAGCTCCTATAATTCACCCCTCCACTTT.

V gene TRBV12-3 or TRBV12-4 combines with J gene TRBJ1-1, with D perhaps TRBD1 (6 bases). Trimming pared 5 bases from V and 1 base from J, leaving 8 bases between. The CDR3 loop spans 13 amino acids. CDR3 residues: CASSRQENTEAFF. Written as DNA, the CDR3 is TGTGCCAGCAGTAGACAGGAGAACACTGAAGCTTTCTTT.

The J gene is TRBJ1-6, the V gene TRBV6-5; D is undetermined. This CDR3 has 14 residues. The V gene's germline CDR1 is MNHEY and CDR2 SVGAGI. The V gene lost 10 bases and the J gene lost 5 bases, with 15 bases spanning the gap. The CDR3 is CATRQTLNNSPLHF. CDR3 sequence (DNA): TGTGCCACCCGTCAAACCCTTAATAATTCACCCCTCCACTTT.

This clone was observed once. This sequence joins TRBV7-8 and TRBJ2-7, with TRBD1 identical over 9 bases. The CDR3 is 14 residues long. Germline assignment: CDR1 SGHVS and CDR2 FQNEAQ. V shed 5 bases, J shed 2 bases, and the junction held 4 bases outside the gene matches. The CDR3 region has the DNA TGTGCCAGCAGCAACGGACAGGGGACCTACGAGCAGTACTTC. Encoded protein: CASSNGQGTYEQYF. Together with reference TRBV7-8 and TRBJ2-7, the CDR3 gives the full variable domain: GAGVSQSPRYKVAKRGQDVALRCDPISGHVSLFWYQQALGQGPEFLTYFQNEAQLDKSGLPSDRFFAERPEGSVSTLKIQRTQQEDSAVYLCASSNGQGTYEQYFGPGTRLTVT.

In its sample, this clone was seen a few times. The chain joins TRBV2 to TRBJ1-2; the match to TRBD1 covers 10 bases. Germline V CDR1 and CDR2: SNHLY, FYNNEI. The J segment lost 2 bases and the V segment lost 2 bases, leaving 11 bases of the junction unmatched. This CDR3 comprises 18 residues. The CDR3 reads CASSERGQGRRPNYGYTF. The CDR3 DNA sequence: TGTGCCAGCAGTGAACGGGGACAGGGGCGGAGGCCAAACTATGGCTACACCTTC.

This clone was found a few times. V usage is TRBV5-4 and J usage is TRBJ2-5; 9 nucleotides line up with TRBD2. The germline CDR1 and CDR2 sequences are SGHNT and YYREEE (reference sequence). J was trimmed by 5 bases and V by 3 bases; bases with no gene match: 8. This CDR3 is 15 amino acids long. The CDR3: CASSSKSSGTETQYF. CDR3 DNA sequence: TGTGCCAGCAGCTCCAAATCTAGCGGGACGGAGACCCAGTACTTC. Filled out from reference TRBV5-4 and TRBJ2-5, the complete variable domain reads ETGVTQSPTHLIKTRGQQVTLRCSSQSGHNTVSWYQQALGQGPQFIFQYYREEENGRGNFPPRFSGLQFPNYSSELNVNALELDDSALYLCASSSKSSGTETQYFGPGTRLLVL.

The CDR3 DNA sequence: TGTGCCAGCAGCTTAGGGAGGGTAGGGAACACTGAAGCTTTCTTT. Protein: CASSLGRVGNTEAFF. The V and J genes are TRBV7-3 and TRBJ1-1; D is unclear. V gave up 2 bases and J gave up 1 base, with 11 bases separating them. Germline V lookup: CDR1 SGHTA, CDR2 FQGTGA. The CDR3 is made up of 15 amino acids. The full variable domain, its missing parts supplied by reference TRBV7-3 and TRBJ1-1, is GAGVSQTPSNKVTEKGKYVELRCDPISGHTALYWYRQSLGQGPEFLIYFQGTGAADDSGLPNDRFFAVRPEGSVSTLKIQRTERGDSAVYLCASSLGRVGNTEAFFGQGTRLTVV.

This clone was observed a single time. The V gene is TRBV5-8, the J gene TRBJ1-1, with D possibly being TRBD1 (5 bases). This CDR3 contains 15 residues. V was shortened by 2 bases and J by 1 base, with 12 bases between the two germline ends. Per germline, CDR1 SGHTS and CDR2 YDEGEE. The CDR3 DNA follows: TGTGCCAGCAGCTTCAGGTGGGGGGGGAACACTGAAGCTTTCTTT. Translating it yields CASSFRWGGNTEAFF.

This chain joins TRBV11-1 and TRBJ2-2; D not certain. This CDR3 is 13 amino acids long. V was shortened by 2 bases and J by 5 bases, with 6 bases between the two germline ends. Germline V lookup: CDR1 SGHAT, CDR2 FQDESV (reference sequence). The CDR3 loop reads CASSLTRTGELFF. The CDR3 nucleotides read TGTGCCAGCAGCTTAACGAGGACCGGGGAGCTGTTTTTT. Full variable domain (remainder filled in from reference TRBV11-1 and TRBJ2-2): EAEVAQSPRYKITEKSQAVAFWCDPISGHATLYWYRQILGQGPELLVQFQDESVVDDSQLPKDRFSAERLKGVDSTLKIQPAELGDSAMYLCASSLTRTGELFFGEGSRLTVL.

V and J are TRBV4-1 and TRBJ2-7; the match to TRBD1 covers 9 bases. Per germline, CDR1 MGHRA and CDR2 YSYEKL. The CDR3 has 14 amino acids. V gave up 4 bases and J gave up 3 bases; unmatched junction bases: 4. CDR3 loop: CASSREGQGYEQYF. CDR3 bases: TGCGCCAGCAGCCGAGAGGGACAGGGCTACGAGCAGTACTTC.

The rearrangement links TRBV2 to TRBJ2-1, with 7 bases lining up with TRBD2. CDR1 SNHLY and CDR2 FYNNEI come from the germline V gene. This CDR3 spans 16 amino acids. Trimming took 2 bases from V and 3 from J; bases not matched to a gene: 7. The CDR3 region is CASSERMGGDYNEQFF. The CDR3 DNA reads TGTGCCAGCAGTGAACGGATGGGGGGGGACTACAATGAGCAGTTCTTC.

V and J are TRBV2 and TRBJ1-4, with a weak D call TRBD1 (5 bases). Germline V CDR1 and CDR2: SNHLY, FYNNEI. CDR3 length: 14 amino acids. Trimming shortened V by 6 bases and J by 5 bases, and 13 bases separated the two germline ends. CDR3 coding DNA: TGTGCCAGCAGCTCGGGGGAGGGGAATGAAAAACTGTTTTTT. Translated: CASSSGEGNEKLFF.

The chain links TRBV7-2 to TRBJ1-6; 10 bases match TRBD1. The CDR3 covers 15 residues. Germline loops: CDR1 SGHTA, CDR2 FQGNSA. V shed 3 bases and J 8 bases; nucleotides not matched to a gene: 4. CDR3 residues: CASSLRTGGDSPLHF. The CDR3, as DNA: TGTGCCAGCAGCTTGCGGACAGGGGGAGATTCACCCCTCCACTTT.

This rearrangement joins TRBV9 to TRBJ1-2, with D perhaps matching TRBD1 (6 bases). The germline gives CDR1 SGDLS, CDR2 YYNGEE. V lost 6 bases and J lost 5, with 11 bases in between. The CDR3 is made up of 12 amino acids. The CDR3 is CASMDRGYGYTF. The CDR3, as DNA: TGTGCCAGCATGGATAGGGGGTATGGCTACACCTTC.

The gene calls are TRBV7-2 and TRBJ1-6; maybe TRBD1 (5 bases). Between the trimmed V and J ends, which lost 5 bases and 8 bases, there was a span of 16 bases. This CDR3 is built from 15 residues. Germline CDR1 SGHTA, CDR2 FQGNSA. As DNA, the CDR3 is TGTGCCAGCAGCCGCAGGGAGTCGTTAGATTCACCCCTCCACTTT. It is translated as CASSRRESLDSPLHF.

This chain connects TRBV6-2 or TRBV6-3 to TRBJ2-1; TRBD1 matches at 9 bases. CDR1 MNHEY and CDR2 SVGEGT come from the germline V gene. The CDR3 has 14 residues. The V and J ends lost 3 bases and 8 bases, in that order; junction bases with no gene match: 5. CDR3 sequence: CASSYFTGGYEQFF. The DNA for the CDR3 is TGTGCCAGCAGTTATTTTACAGGGGGCTATGAGCAGTTCTTC.

This chain joins TRBV7-2 and TRBJ1-2; TRBD1 might be the D (6 bases). The CDR3 runs to 14 residues. Trimming pared 2 bases from V and 2 bases from J, leaving 9 bases between. CDR1 is SGHTA and CDR2 is FQGNSA in the germline V gene. Here the CDR3 DNA reads TGTGCCAGCAGCTTAAGGGGGGAAAACTATGGCTACACCTTC. This sequence encodes CASSLRGENYGYTF. The whole variable domain, filled in from reference TRBV7-2 and TRBJ1-2, reads GAGVSQSPSNKVTEKGKDVELRCDPISGHTALYWYRQSLGQGLEFLIYFQGNSAPDKSGLPSDRFSAERTGGSVSTLTIQRTQQEDSAVYLCASSLRGENYGYTFGSGTRLTVV.

In its sample, this clone was seen once. The CDR3 loop reads CASSGFLRDTQYF. CDR3 in DNA: TGTGCCAGCAGTGGATTCCTCCGCGATACGCAGTATTTT. The gene calls are TRBV2 and TRBJ2-3; D gene unclear. The V gene's germline CDR1 is SNHLY and CDR2 FYNNEI. The V and J ends lost 4 bases and 6 bases respectively, with 11 bases between them. The CDR3 has 13 amino acids.

This clone has a handful of counts. This chain uses TRBV5-1 with TRBJ1-2; 8 nucleotides align to TRBD1. The CDR3 consists of 17 residues. CDR1 is SGHRS and CDR2 is YFSETQ in the germline V gene. V dropped 3 bases and J dropped 0; count of bases not matched to a gene: 10. The CDR3 coding sequence is TGCGCCAGCAGCTCTCACAGGGGGAATTCAGCTAACTATGGCTACACCTTC. It specifies CASSSHRGNSANYGYTF.

V and J are TRBV19 and TRBJ1-5; TRBD1 might be the D (5 bases). V lost 3 bases to trimming and J lost 7 bases, with 19 bases between them. The CDR3 contains 16 residues. CDR1 is LNHDA and CDR2 is SQIVND in the germline V gene (reference sequence). The CDR3 loop reads CASSIWGGGGEQPQHF. DNA for the CDR3: TGTGCCAGTAGTATTTGGGGCGGGGGGGGAGAGCAGCCCCAGCATTTT.

The table lists this clone with a count of one. The CDR3 DNA reads as TGTGCCAGCAGCCCTTATCAAGAGGGCTTGGACACTGAAGCTTTCTTT. Protein: CASSPYQEGLDTEAFF. The V and J genes are TRBV5-6 and TRBJ1-1, with D unclear. Germline-derived CDR1 and CDR2 are SGHDT and YYEEEE. V was cut by 4 bases and J by 3 bases, with 19 bases left in between. The CDR3 has 16 amino acids.

This chain joins TRBV7-2 and TRBJ2-3; perhaps TRBD2 as D (5 bases). In germline, CDR1 is SGHTA, CDR2 FQGNSA. This CDR3 region has 14 residues. V lost 4 bases and J lost 2, with 10 bases in between. In DNA, the CDR3 is TGTGCCAGCAGCTCCGACTATTCCACAGATACGCAGTATTTT. It translates to CASSSDYSTDTQYF.

V is TRBV2 and J is TRBJ2-5, with a tentative D call TRBD2 (7 bases). CDR1 SNHLY and CDR2 FYNNEI come from the germline V gene. The CDR3 has 15 residues. Trimming cost V 8 bases and J 1 base, with 17 bases left between them. The CDR3 DNA reads TGTGCCAGCTGGAGGGGAGGGGGGTTCCAAGAGACCCAGTACTTC. Residues: CASWRGGGFQETQYF.

The chain has TRBV27 and TRBJ1-1; D is unresolved. In germline, CDR1 is MNHEY, CDR2 SMNVEV (reference sequence). The CDR3 length is 17 residues. V lost 7 bases and J 0 bases, leaving 21 bases between the germline ends. CDR3 amino acids: CASTMGDGLVLNTEAFF. Here the CDR3 DNA reads TGTGCCAGCACTATGGGAGACGGACTCGTCCTGAACACTGAAGCTTTCTTT.

The CDR3 loop reads CATSRDSGGGELFF. In DNA form, the CDR3 reads TGTGCCACCAGCAGAGATAGCGGAGGAGGGGAGCTGTTTTTT. The chain combines TRBV15 with TRBJ2-2, with D perhaps matching TRBD2 (6 bases). V was shortened by 0 bases and J by 8 bases, with 10 bases between the two germline ends. Per germline, CDR1 LNHNV and CDR2 YYDKDF (reference sequence). This CDR3 is 14 amino acids long.

The gene calls are TRBV10-2 and TRBJ2-3; 9 positions agree with TRBD1. Germline V gene lookup returns CDR1 WSHSY and CDR2 SAAADI. The trim removed 8 bases at V and 4 bases at J, leaving 7 bases unmatched. The CDR3 is made up of 14 amino acids. CDR3 in amino acids: CASVQGAGADTQYF. The CDR3 nucleotides are TGCGCCAGCGTACAGGGGGCGGGGGCAGATACGCAGTATTTT.

The chain carries TRBV5-1 and TRBJ2-3; 11 bases fit TRBD2. The CDR3 is made up of 16 amino acids. The trim removed 4 bases at V and 1 base at J, leaving 5 bases unmatched. CDR1 and CDR2 from the germline V gene are SGHRS and YFSETQ. The CDR3 sequence is CASSRMTSGGTDTQYF. DNA of the CDR3: TGCGCCAGCAGCCGGATGACTAGCGGGGGCACAGATACGCAGTATTTT.